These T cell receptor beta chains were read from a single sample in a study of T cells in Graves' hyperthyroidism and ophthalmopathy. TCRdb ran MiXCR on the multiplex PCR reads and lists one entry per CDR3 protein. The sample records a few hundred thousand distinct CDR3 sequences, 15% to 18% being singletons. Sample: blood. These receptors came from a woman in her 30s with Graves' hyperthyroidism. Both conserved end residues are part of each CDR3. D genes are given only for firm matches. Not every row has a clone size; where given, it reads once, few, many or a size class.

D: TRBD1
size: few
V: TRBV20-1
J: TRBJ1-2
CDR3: CSAREPGTGVYGYTF
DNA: TGCAGTGCTAGAGAACCCGGGACAGGCGTCTATGGCTACACCTTC

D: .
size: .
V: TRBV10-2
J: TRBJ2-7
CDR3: CASQVSRNYEQYF
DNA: TGCGCCAGCCAAGTGAGCAGGAACTACGAGCAGTACTTC

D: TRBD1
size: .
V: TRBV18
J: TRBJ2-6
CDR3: CASSPQGVAVPAGANVLTF
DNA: TGTGCCAGCTCACCCCAGGGGGTTGCGGTCCCAGCTGGGGCCAACGTCCTGACTTTC

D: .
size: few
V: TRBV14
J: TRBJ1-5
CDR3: CASSQNQGQPQHF
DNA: TGTGCCAGCAGCCAAAATCAGGGGCAGCCCCAGCATTTT

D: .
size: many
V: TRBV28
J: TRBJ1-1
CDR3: CASSGQIPPEAFF
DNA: TGTGCCAGCAGTGGACAGATCCCCCCTGAAGCTTTCTTT

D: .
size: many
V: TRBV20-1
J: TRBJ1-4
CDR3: CSARDHRPATNEKLFF
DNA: TGCAGTGCTAGGGACCACCGACCGGCAACTAATGAAAAACTGTTTTTT

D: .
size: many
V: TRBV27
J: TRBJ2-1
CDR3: CAVGPHAAYNEQFF
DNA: TGTGCCGTAGGACCCCATGCCGCCTACAATGAGCAGTTCTTC

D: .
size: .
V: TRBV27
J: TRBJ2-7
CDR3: CASSLAQTHEQYF
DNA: TGTGCCAGCAGTTTAGCACAGACTCACGAGCAGTACTTC

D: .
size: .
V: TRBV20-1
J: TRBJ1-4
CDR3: CSAPYWGGREKLFF
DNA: TGCAGTGCTCCTTATTGGGGGGGCAGGGAAAAACTGTTTTTT

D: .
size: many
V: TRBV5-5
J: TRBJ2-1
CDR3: CASSLRDGYNEQFF
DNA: TGTGCCAGCAGCCTACGGGACGGTTACAATGAGCAGTTCTTC

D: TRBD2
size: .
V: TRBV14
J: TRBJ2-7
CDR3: CASSQRTSGRTYEQYF
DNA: TGTGCCAGCAGCCAGAGGACTAGCGGGAGGACCTACGAGCAGTACTTC

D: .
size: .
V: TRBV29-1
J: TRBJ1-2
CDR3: CSVVFLAHGQYGYTF
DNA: TGCAGCGTGGTTTTTTTAGCCCACGGACAATATGGCTACACCTTC

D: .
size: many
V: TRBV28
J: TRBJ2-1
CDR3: CASGGWVYNEQFF
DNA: TGTGCCAGCGGCGGATGGGTGTACAATGAGCAGTTCTTC

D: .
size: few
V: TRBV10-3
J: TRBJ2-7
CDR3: CAISGAGANEQYF
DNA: TGTGCCATCAGTGGGGCAGGAGCGAACGAGCAGTACTTC

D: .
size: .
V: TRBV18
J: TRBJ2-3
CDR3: CASSPPGVTDTQYF
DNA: TGTGCCAGCTCACCACCAGGGGTCACAGATACGCAGTATTTT

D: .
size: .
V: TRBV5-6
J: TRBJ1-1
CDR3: CASSLDRRRWMNTEAFF
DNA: TGTGCCAGCAGCTTGGACCGGAGGCGGTGGATGAACACTGAAGCTTTCTTT

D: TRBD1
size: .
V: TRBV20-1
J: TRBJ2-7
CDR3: CSVQGAGEQYF
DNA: TGCAGTGTACAGGGGGCCGGCGAGCAGTACTTC

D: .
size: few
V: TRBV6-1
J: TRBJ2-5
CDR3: CASSPTGSPKTQYF
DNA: TGTGCCAGCAGTCCCACAGGGTCCCCGAAGACCCAGTACTTC

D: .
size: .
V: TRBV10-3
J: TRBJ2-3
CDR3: CAISEHRSTDTQYF
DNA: TGTGCCATCAGTGAGCACAGAAGCACAGATACGCAGTATTTT

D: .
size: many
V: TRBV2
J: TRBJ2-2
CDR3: CASSARPTTGELFF
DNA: TGTGCCAGCAGCGCCCGCCCCACCACCGGGGAGCTGTTTTTT

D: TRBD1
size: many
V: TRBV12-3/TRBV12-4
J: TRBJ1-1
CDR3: CASSLAGQMNTEAFF
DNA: TGTGCCAGCAGTTTAGCGGGACAGATGAACACTGAAGCTTTCTTT

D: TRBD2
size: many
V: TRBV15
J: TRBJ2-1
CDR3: CATSRDAFAGAKNEQFF
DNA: TGTGCCACCAGCAGAGACGCTTTTGCGGGAGCCAAGAATGAGCAGTTCTTC

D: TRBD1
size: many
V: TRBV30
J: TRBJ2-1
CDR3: CAWSASGGNEQFF
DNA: TGTGCCTGGAGTGCCTCAGGGGGCAATGAGCAGTTCTTC

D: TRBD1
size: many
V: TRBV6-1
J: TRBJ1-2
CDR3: CASSLGQGMDYGYTF
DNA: TGTGCCAGCAGTTTGGGACAGGGTATGGACTATGGCTACACCTTC

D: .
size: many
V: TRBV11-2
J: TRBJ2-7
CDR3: CASSWGEVYEQYF
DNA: TGTGCCAGCAGCTGGGGCGAAGTCTACGAGCAGTACTTC

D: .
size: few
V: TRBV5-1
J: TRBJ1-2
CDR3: CASSLGGGINYGYTF
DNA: TGCGCCAGCAGCTTGGGCGGGGGAATTAACTATGGCTACACCTTC

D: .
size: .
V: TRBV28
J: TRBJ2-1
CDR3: CASSSPSAIGRYAEQFF
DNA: TGTGCCAGCAGTTCCCCTTCCGCTATAGGCCGCTATGCTGAGCAGTTCTTC

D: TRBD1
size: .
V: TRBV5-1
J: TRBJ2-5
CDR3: CASSLGTGVQETQYF
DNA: TGCGCCAGCAGCCTCGGGACAGGAGTCCAAGAGACCCAGTACTTC

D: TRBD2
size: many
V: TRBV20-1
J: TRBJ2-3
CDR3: CSASKRGGTDTQYF
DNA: TGCAGTGCTAGTAAACGGGGGGGCACAGATACGCAGTATTTT

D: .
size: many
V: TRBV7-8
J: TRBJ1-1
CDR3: CASSWRVNTEAFF
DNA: TGTGCCAGCAGCTGGAGAGTCAACACTGAAGCTTTCTTT

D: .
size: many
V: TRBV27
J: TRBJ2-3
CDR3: CASGEIRVADTQYF
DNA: TGTGCCAGCGGTGAGATTCGCGTTGCAGATACGCAGTATTTT

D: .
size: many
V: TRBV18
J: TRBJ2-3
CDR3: CASSPQPTSTDTQYF
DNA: TGTGCCAGCTCACCACAACCTACTAGCACAGATACGCAGTATTTT

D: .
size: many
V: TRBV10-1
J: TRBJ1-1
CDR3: CASRQSQGTEAFF
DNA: TGCGCCAGCAGACAGTCCCAAGGCACTGAAGCTTTCTTT

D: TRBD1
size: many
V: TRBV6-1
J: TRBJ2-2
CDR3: CASSGAGTAYGELFF
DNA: TGTGCCAGCAGTGGGGCCGGGACAGCTTACGGGGAGCTGTTTTTT

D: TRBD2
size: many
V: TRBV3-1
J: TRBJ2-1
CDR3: CASSPQLAGERDEQFF
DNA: TGTGCCAGCAGCCCCCAACTGGCGGGAGAGAGAGATGAGCAGTTCTTC

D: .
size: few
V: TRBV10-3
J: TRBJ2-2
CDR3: CAISDPDLPGTGELFF
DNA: TGTGCCATCAGTGACCCGGACCTACCAGGCACCGGGGAGCTGTTTTTT

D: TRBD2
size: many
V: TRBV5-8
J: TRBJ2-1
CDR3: CASSPYSGKYNEQFF
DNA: TGTGCCAGCAGCCCATATAGCGGGAAATACAATGAGCAGTTCTTC

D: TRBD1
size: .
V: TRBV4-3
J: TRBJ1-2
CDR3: CASSPDRDNYGYTF
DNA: TGCGCCAGCAGCCCGGACAGGGATAACTATGGCTACACCTTC